This T cell receptor beta chain originates from a study of OX40 agonist ivuxolimab in advanced cancers. The study's findings and limits: Low normalized T-cell clonal expansion was also seen in some nonresponders.

The CDR3 extends over 17 amino acids. The repertoire was sequenced with immunoSEQ multiplex PCR; TCRdb's copy has only in-frame clones and lacks some. The table lists about 59,000 clones, approximately 80% of them singletons. On this clone: Its specificity is not known.

The material was CD4+ or CD8+ T cells sorted from blood, obtained in a trial of the OX40 agonist ivuxolimab. The chain links TRBV21-1 to TRBJ2-7; the D call TRBD2 from the table was never checked on the DNA. TRBV21-1 is given as a pseudogene. This clonotype was obtained from an adult with an advanced solid tumor such as melanoma, head and neck, liver or kidney cancer. The CDR3 protein is CASSKVQSSKRELEQYF. CDR3 bases: TGTGCCAGCAGCAAAGTTCAATCTAGCAAACGGGAGCTCGAGCAGTACTTC.